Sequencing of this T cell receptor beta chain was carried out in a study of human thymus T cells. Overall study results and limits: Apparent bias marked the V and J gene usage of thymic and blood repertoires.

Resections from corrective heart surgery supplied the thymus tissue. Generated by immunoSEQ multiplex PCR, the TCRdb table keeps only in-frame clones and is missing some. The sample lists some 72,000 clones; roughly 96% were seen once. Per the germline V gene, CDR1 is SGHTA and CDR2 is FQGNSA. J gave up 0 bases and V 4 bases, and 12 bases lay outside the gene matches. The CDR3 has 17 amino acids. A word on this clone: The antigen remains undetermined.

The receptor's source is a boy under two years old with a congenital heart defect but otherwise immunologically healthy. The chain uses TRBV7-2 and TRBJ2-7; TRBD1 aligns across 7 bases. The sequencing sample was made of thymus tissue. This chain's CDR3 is CASSSPRDRSSSYEQYF. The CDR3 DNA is TGTGCCAGCAGCTCCCCCCGGGACAGATCCAGCTCCTACGAGCAGTACTTC.